The T cell receptor (beta chain) described here comes from a study of T-cell memory formation after mild COVID-19. Study-wide background: Each donor largely had its own TCR clusters.

5'RACE primed from the constant segment yielded TCR alpha and TCR beta cDNA libraries bearing sample barcodes and UMIs. TCRdb re-called the 5' RACE reads with MiXCR, one entry per CDR3 protein. The repertoire holds 530,000 or so distinct CDR3 sequences, with around 15% as singletons. Findings and limits, study-wide: While clones contracting from day 15 to 85 were balanced between CD4 and CD8, later expanders leaned CD4+.

The length of the CDR3 is 14 residues. CDR1 is SGHAT, CDR2 FQNNGV, per germline. Germline trimming cut 6 bases from V and 8 bases from J; bases unmatched to any gene: 10. This clonotype was seen more than once but under ten times. The antigen remains undetermined. The clonotype was recovered from an adult woman who had mild COVID-19 (a few samples of this study predate the infection). Cell type and time point are not known. This rearrangement joins TRBV11-2 to TRBJ2-7; the match to TRBD1 covers 10 bases. The sample was PBMCs or a T cell subset sorted from them (not recorded which). The CDR3 protein is CASRSWGQGFKQYF. The DNA of the CDR3 is TGTGCCAGCAGATCTTGGGGACAGGGGTTTAAGCAGTACTTC.